This TCR beta chain was recovered during a study of blood T cell repertoires in COVID-19. Study at large: PBMCs, B-cell-depleted T cells, or T cells provided the cDNA or gDNA that made up the material.

This clone occurred a few times. Repertoires were generated with immunoSEQ multiplex PCR, while TCRdb's copy carries only in-frame clones and drops some. The data hold about 180,000 clones, with 83% observed a single time. CDR1 SGHTA and CDR2 FQGNSA come from the germline V gene. V lost 3 bases to trimming and J lost 5 bases; unmatched junction nucleotides: 3. The CDR3 spans 14 residues. The sequence was obtained from a woman in her seventies with COVID-19, enrolled during active disease. This chain links TRBV7-2 with TRBJ1-1; 10 nucleotides align to TRBD1. The material sequenced was peripheral blood. CDR3 loop: CASSFRGQGTEAFF. CDR3 coding DNA: TGTGCCAGCAGCTTTAGGGGACAGGGGACTGAAGCTTTCTTT.